The rows below give T cell receptor beta chains drawn from one sample of a study of glioma-infiltrating T cells after dendritic cell vaccination. Data came from immunoSEQ multiplex PCR; TCRdb stores just in-frame clones and leaves some out. This sample carries 90,000 to 110,000 clones, almost 90% of them seen once, and the ten largest clones take approximately 3%. Material: blood, obtained after dendritic cell vaccination. These receptor sequences come from a human donor with glioblastoma. Each CDR3 is given with its conserved first and last residue. A D gene is named only where the DNA matches it firmly. Expanded clones are given a class, and other clones once, few, many or no size at all.

d_call: TRBD1; j_call: TRBJ2-6; v_call: TRBV11-2; clone_size: NA; cdr3_nt: TGTGCCATCCGACAGGGGTCTAACTCTGGGGCCAACGTCCTGACTTTC; cdr3_aa: CAIRQGSNSGANVLTF
d_call: TRBD2; j_call: TRBJ2-1; v_call: TRBV5-1; clone_size: once; cdr3_nt: TGCGCCAGCAGCTTGCGCCTAGCGGGAGATTTCAATGAGCAGTTCTTC; cdr3_aa: CASSLRLAGDFNEQFF
d_call: TRBD2; j_call: TRBJ2-5; v_call: TRBV2; clone_size: once; cdr3_nt: TGTGCCAGCAGGGCCGGACTAGCGGAAGAGACCCAGTACTTC; cdr3_aa: CASRAGLAEETQYF
d_call: TRBD1; j_call: TRBJ1-1; v_call: TRBV10-3; clone_size: once; cdr3_nt: TGTGCCATCAGACTCGGACAGGGCCCGAACACTGAAGCTTTCTTT; cdr3_aa: CAIRLGQGPNTEAFF
d_call: NA; j_call: TRBJ1-1; v_call: TRBV18; clone_size: NA; cdr3_nt: TGTGCCAGCTCACCGCGATCAGGGGCCTCCACTGAAGCTTTCTTT; cdr3_aa: CASSPRSGASTEAFF
d_call: NA; j_call: TRBJ1-1; v_call: TRBV5-1; clone_size: NA; cdr3_nt: TGCGCCAGCAGCTTACAGGGGAACACTGAAGCTTTCTTT; cdr3_aa: CASSLQGNTEAFF
d_call: TRBD1; j_call: TRBJ2-3; v_call: TRBV5-6; clone_size: NA; cdr3_nt: TGTGCCAGCAGCTTGGGCCGGGACAGGGTAACAGATACGCAGTATTTT; cdr3_aa: CASSLGRDRVTDTQYF
d_call: NA; j_call: TRBJ2-2; v_call: TRBV30; clone_size: NA; cdr3_nt: TGTGCCTGGAAACATACGGACAGCGACACCGGGGAGCTGTTTTTT; cdr3_aa: CAWKHTDSDTGELFF
d_call: TRBD2; j_call: TRBJ2-7; v_call: TRBV2; clone_size: NA; cdr3_nt: TGTGCCAGCTTGCAGGATAGCGGGAGATCCTACGAGCAGTACTTC; cdr3_aa: CASLQDSGRSYEQYF
d_call: TRBD1; j_call: TRBJ2-7; v_call: TRBV5-1; clone_size: NA; cdr3_nt: TGCGCCAGCAGCCCGGATCCCGGGACAGGGTCCTACGAGCAGTACTTC; cdr3_aa: CASSPDPGTGSYEQYF
d_call: NA; j_call: TRBJ1-1; v_call: TRBV27; clone_size: once; cdr3_nt: TGTGCCAGCACTCGGTTGGGCGGGGCACATAACACTGAAGCTTTCTTT; cdr3_aa: CASTRLGGAHNTEAFF
d_call: TRBD1; j_call: TRBJ1-2; v_call: TRBV5-1; clone_size: NA; cdr3_nt: TGCGCCAGCAGCTTGGGGGACAGTACTAACTATGGCTACACCTTC; cdr3_aa: CASSLGDSTNYGYTF
d_call: NA; j_call: TRBJ2-2; v_call: TRBV5-1; clone_size: NA; cdr3_nt: TGCGCCAGCAGCTTGCCCAGCGGGAACACCGGGGAGCTGTTTTTT; cdr3_aa: CASSLPSGNTGELFF
d_call: NA; j_call: TRBJ1-4; v_call: TRBV30; clone_size: once; cdr3_nt: TGTGCCTGGAATCCCCGGGACGCCGGGGAGGGAAAACTGTTTTTT; cdr3_aa: CAWNPRDAGEGKLFF
d_call: NA; j_call: TRBJ1-6; v_call: TRBV30; clone_size: few; cdr3_nt: TGTGCCTGGAGCAGCGGGGCGGATAATTCACCCCTCCACTTT; cdr3_aa: CAWSSGADNSPLHF
d_call: NA; j_call: TRBJ1-1; v_call: TRBV6-1; clone_size: NA; cdr3_nt: TGTGCCAGCAGTGAAGAGGTTCCAGGGGCCCTGAACACTGAAGCTTTCTTT; cdr3_aa: CASSEEVPGALNTEAFF
d_call: TRBD2; j_call: TRBJ2-2; v_call: TRBV6-1; clone_size: NA; cdr3_nt: TGTGCCAGCAGTGAAGCGCGGGGGGGCTCCGGGGAGCTGTTTTTT; cdr3_aa: CASSEARGGSGELFF
d_call: TRBD1; j_call: TRBJ1-2; v_call: TRBV30; clone_size: NA; cdr3_nt: TGTGCCTGGGGGGACAGGGGGCTCTATGGCTACACCTTC; cdr3_aa: CAWGDRGLYGYTF
d_call: TRBD2; j_call: TRBJ2-5; v_call: TRBV11-3; clone_size: NA; cdr3_nt: TGTGCCAGCAGCCCTGGGGTAGCGGGAGCGCAAGAGACCCAGTACTTC; cdr3_aa: CASSPGVAGAQETQYF
d_call: TRBD1; j_call: TRBJ1-2; v_call: TRBV5-1; clone_size: NA; cdr3_nt: TGCGCCAGCAGCCAGGGACAGGGAGGGAACTATGGCTACACCTTC; cdr3_aa: CASSQGQGGNYGYTF
d_call: NA; j_call: TRBJ2-3; v_call: TRBV5-6; clone_size: NA; cdr3_nt: TGTGCCAGCAGCTTCGAGCTAGCGAGAAACACAGATACGCAGTATTTT; cdr3_aa: CASSFELARNTDTQYF
d_call: TRBD1; j_call: TRBJ1-1; v_call: TRBV6-6; clone_size: NA; cdr3_nt: TGTGCCAGCAGTTCGGGACAGGGGGCGATCACTGAAGCTTTCTTT; cdr3_aa: CASSSGQGAITEAFF
d_call: NA; j_call: TRBJ1-1; v_call: TRBV30; clone_size: NA; cdr3_nt: TGTGCCTGGAGTGTACTTGGGAGTGAAGCTTTCTTT; cdr3_aa: CAWSVLGSEAFF
d_call: NA; j_call: TRBJ2-2; v_call: TRBV2; clone_size: NA; cdr3_nt: TGTGCCAGCAGTGAAAGTCCGGGGAGCACCGGGGAGCTGTTTTTT; cdr3_aa: CASSESPGSTGELFF
d_call: NA; j_call: TRBJ2-7; v_call: TRBV6-6; clone_size: NA; cdr3_nt: TGTGCCAGCAGTAGTAGTATCTACGAGCAGTACTTC; cdr3_aa: CASSSSIYEQYF
d_call: NA; j_call: TRBJ2-3; v_call: TRBV6-1; clone_size: NA; cdr3_nt: TGTGCCAGCAGTGACCAGGGGCACCCCCCAGATACGCAGTATTTT; cdr3_aa: CASSDQGHPPDTQYF
d_call: TRBD1; j_call: TRBJ2-5; v_call: TRBV11-2; clone_size: NA; cdr3_nt: TGTGCCAGCAGCTTAGGGCAGGGGGTCGGGGCCCAAGAGACCCAGTACTTC; cdr3_aa: CASSLGQGVGAQETQYF
d_call: NA; j_call: TRBJ1-6; v_call: TRBV5-1; clone_size: NA; cdr3_nt: TGCGCCAGCAAGACAGACAATAATTCACCCCTCCACTTT; cdr3_aa: CASKTDNNSPLHF
d_call: TRBD2; j_call: TRBJ2-3; v_call: TRBV30; clone_size: NA; cdr3_nt: TGTGCCTGGAGCGTAGGGCTAGCGGGCACAGATACGCAGTATTTT; cdr3_aa: CAWSVGLAGTDTQYF
d_call: TRBD2; j_call: TRBJ2-1; v_call: TRBV9; clone_size: once; cdr3_nt: TGTGCCAGCAGCGTAGATTCGCTAGCGGGAGGGCCCCACAATGAGCAGTTCTTC; cdr3_aa: CASSVDSLAGGPHNEQFF
d_call: TRBD2; j_call: TRBJ2-3; v_call: TRBV7-6; clone_size: once; cdr3_nt: TGTGCCAGCAGCTTAGAGGCTAGCGGGGGGGGCACAGATACGCAGTATTTT; cdr3_aa: CASSLEASGGGTDTQYF
d_call: NA; j_call: TRBJ1-1; v_call: TRBV7-9; clone_size: NA; cdr3_nt: TGTGCCAGCAGCTTGCGACAGGAAGCTTTCTTT; cdr3_aa: CASSLRQEAFF
d_call: TRBD1; j_call: TRBJ2-2; v_call: TRBV11-2; clone_size: NA; cdr3_nt: TGTGCCAGCAGCTTAGGCAGGGGGTCCGGGGAGCTGTTTTTT; cdr3_aa: CASSLGRGSGELFF
d_call: TRBD1; j_call: TRBJ2-1; v_call: TRBV7-9; clone_size: few; cdr3_nt: TGTGCCAGCAGCCCCCCCGGGACAGGGTACAATGAGCAGTTCTTC; cdr3_aa: CASSPPGTGYNEQFF
d_call: NA; j_call: TRBJ1-2; v_call: TRBV2; clone_size: NA; cdr3_nt: TGTGCCAGCAGTTATCTTTCTTCTAACTATGGCTACACCTTC; cdr3_aa: CASSYLSSNYGYTF
d_call: NA; j_call: TRBJ1-3; v_call: TRBV14; clone_size: NA; cdr3_nt: TGTGCCAGCAGCCGAGCGACAGCCTACTCTGGAAACACCATATATTTT; cdr3_aa: CASSRATAYSGNTIYF
d_call: TRBD1; j_call: TRBJ2-3; v_call: TRBV5-1; clone_size: NA; cdr3_nt: TGCGCCAGCAGCCTCGGGACAGACTCTAGCACAGATACGCAGTATTTT; cdr3_aa: CASSLGTDSSTDTQYF
d_call: TRBD2; j_call: TRBJ2-1; v_call: TRBV9; clone_size: NA; cdr3_nt: TGTGCCAGCAGCGTTTTAGCGGGGGGTTACAATGAGCAGTTCTTC; cdr3_aa: CASSVLAGGYNEQFF
d_call: TRBD1; j_call: TRBJ2-2; v_call: TRBV2; clone_size: NA; cdr3_nt: TGTGCCAGCAAGGGGGCACCCACGAACACCGGGGAGCTGTTTTTT; cdr3_aa: CASKGAPTNTGELFF
d_call: TRBD2; j_call: TRBJ2-3; v_call: TRBV19; clone_size: once; cdr3_nt: TGTGCCAGTAAGCCGCCCCCCGGACTAGCTGGCACAGATACGCAGTATTTT; cdr3_aa: CASKPPPGLAGTDTQYF
d_call: TRBD1; j_call: TRBJ1-4; v_call: TRBV9; clone_size: NA; cdr3_nt: TGTGCCAGCAGCCCACAGGGGGGGGCGACTGAAAAACTGTTTTTT; cdr3_aa: CASSPQGGATEKLFF
d_call: NA; j_call: TRBJ1-6; v_call: TRBV13; clone_size: NA; cdr3_nt: TGTGCCAGCAGCTTAGCTGCGGGGGAATTTTCACCCCTCCACTTT; cdr3_aa: CASSLAAGEFSPLHF
d_call: TRBD1; j_call: TRBJ2-3; v_call: TRBV5-1; clone_size: NA; cdr3_nt: TGCGCCAGCAGCGCGGGACAGGGGCCGTCCCCCGATACGCAGTATTTT; cdr3_aa: CASSAGQGPSPDTQYF
d_call: TRBD1; j_call: TRBJ2-7; v_call: TRBV14; clone_size: NA; cdr3_nt: TGTGCCAGCAGCCGAGACAGGGTCTCCTACGAGCAGTACTTC; cdr3_aa: CASSRDRVSYEQYF
d_call: TRBD1; j_call: TRBJ1-6; v_call: TRBV5-6; clone_size: NA; cdr3_nt: TGTGCCAGCAGCTTGGGGACAGGGCCCATGGTGGCCCTCCACTTT; cdr3_aa: CASSLGTGPMVALHF
d_call: NA; j_call: TRBJ2-1; v_call: TRBV14; clone_size: NA; cdr3_nt: TGTGCCAGCAGCCATCAGGGTCGGGGGAGCTCCTACAATGAGCAGTTCTTC; cdr3_aa: CASSHQGRGSSYNEQFF
d_call: NA; j_call: TRBJ1-1; v_call: TRBV19; clone_size: NA; cdr3_nt: TGTGCCAGTTCTACTATCGGGGGATCGTCTGAAGCTTTCTTT; cdr3_aa: CASSTIGGSSEAFF
d_call: NA; j_call: TRBJ2-5; v_call: TRBV6-5; clone_size: NA; cdr3_nt: TGTGCCAGCAGTCGTACCCCCAGGTTGGGCGAGACCCAGTACTTC; cdr3_aa: CASSRTPRLGETQYF
d_call: TRBD2; j_call: TRBJ2-2; v_call: TRBV2; clone_size: NA; cdr3_nt: TGTGCCAGCAGTCCGGGACTAGGGTCCGGGGAGCTGTTTTTT; cdr3_aa: CASSPGLGSGELFF
d_call: NA; j_call: TRBJ2-1; v_call: TRBV27; clone_size: NA; cdr3_nt: TGTGCCAGCAGTTTATGGAGGGGCTCCTACAATGAGCAGTTCTTC; cdr3_aa: CASSLWRGSYNEQFF
d_call: NA; j_call: TRBJ2-7; v_call: TRBV2; clone_size: once; cdr3_nt: TGTGCCAGCAGTCGAGCCGCCGGCGAGCAGTACTTC; cdr3_aa: CASSRAAGEQYF
d_call: NA; j_call: TRBJ1-1; v_call: TRBV18; clone_size: NA; cdr3_nt: TGTGCCAGCTCTCCCCTAAACACTGAAGCTTTCTTT; cdr3_aa: CASSPLNTEAFF
d_call: NA; j_call: TRBJ1-4; v_call: TRBV7-2; clone_size: NA; cdr3_nt: TGTGCCAGCAGTCCCGGACAGACAACTAATGAAAAACTGTTTTTT; cdr3_aa: CASSPGQTTNEKLFF
d_call: TRBD1; j_call: TRBJ2-6; v_call: TRBV18; clone_size: NA; cdr3_nt: TGTGCCAGCTCACGACAGGGGGCAGGGGCCAACGTCCTGACTTTC; cdr3_aa: CASSRQGAGANVLTF
d_call: NA; j_call: TRBJ1-1; v_call: TRBV30; clone_size: NA; cdr3_nt: TGTGCCTGGAGCTTCAACAGGGACGGGGAAGCTTTCTTT; cdr3_aa: CAWSFNRDGEAFF
d_call: NA; j_call: TRBJ1-2; v_call: TRBV29-1; clone_size: NA; cdr3_nt: TGCAGCGTTTCTAAGGACAGTTTCTCTTATGGCTACACCTTC; cdr3_aa: CSVSKDSFSYGYTF
d_call: NA; j_call: TRBJ1-1; v_call: TRBV28; clone_size: NA; cdr3_nt: TGTGCCAGCAGTTTGCGTACTGAAGCTTTCTTT; cdr3_aa: CASSLRTEAFF
d_call: TRBD1; j_call: TRBJ1-2; v_call: TRBV27; clone_size: once; cdr3_nt: TGTGCCAGCAGGGGACAGGGACGGGATGGCTACACCTTC; cdr3_aa: CASRGQGRDGYTF
d_call: TRBD2; j_call: TRBJ2-7; v_call: TRBV27; clone_size: NA; cdr3_nt: TGTGCCAGCAGACTAGCGGGAGGACACGAGCAGTACTTC; cdr3_aa: CASRLAGGHEQYF
d_call: NA; j_call: TRBJ2-1; v_call: TRBV6-1; clone_size: NA; cdr3_nt: TGTGCCAGCAGTGAAGCCGGCAGGGGTGGATACAATGAGCAGTTCTTC; cdr3_aa: CASSEAGRGGYNEQFF